This TCR beta chain was recovered during a study of T cells after yellow fever vaccination. Background on the study: The authors prepared low-cell-number fractions using SMART-Seq v4 Ultra Low Input.

TCRdb reanalysed the 5' RACE reads using MiXCR and keeps one entry per CDR3 protein. The sample holds roughly 310,000 distinct CDR3 sequences; 8.7% are singletons and the top ten take around 17%. This clonotype was counted only a few times. The clonotype was recovered from a man younger than 35 who received the YFV17D yellow fever vaccine. The source was PBMCs, collected on the day of the first yellow fever vaccination.

CDR3 protein: CASSSDGVSQYF. CDR3 DNA sequence: TGTGCCAGCAGCTCAGATGGGGTCTCGCAGTATTTT. The J gene is TRBJ2-3, the V gene TRBV11-3; D remains ambiguous. Per the germline V gene, CDR1 is SGHNT and CDR2 is YENEEA. Trimming removed 4 bases at V and 10 bases at J, with 12 bases between. This CDR3 comprises 12 residues.